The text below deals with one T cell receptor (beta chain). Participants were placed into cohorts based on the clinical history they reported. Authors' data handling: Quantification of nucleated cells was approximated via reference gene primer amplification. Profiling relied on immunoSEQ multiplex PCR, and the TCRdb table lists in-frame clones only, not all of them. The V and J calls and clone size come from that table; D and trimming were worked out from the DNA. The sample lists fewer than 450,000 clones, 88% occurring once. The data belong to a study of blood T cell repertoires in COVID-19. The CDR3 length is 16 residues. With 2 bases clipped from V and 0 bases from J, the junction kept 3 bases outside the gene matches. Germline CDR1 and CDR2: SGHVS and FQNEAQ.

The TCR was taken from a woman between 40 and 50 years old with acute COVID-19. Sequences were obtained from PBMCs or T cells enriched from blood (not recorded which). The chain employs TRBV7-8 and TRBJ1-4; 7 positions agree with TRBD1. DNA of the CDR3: TGTGCCAGCAGCTTACCGGGGACAGCAACTAATGAAAAACTGTTTTTT. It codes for CASSLPGTATNEKLFF.